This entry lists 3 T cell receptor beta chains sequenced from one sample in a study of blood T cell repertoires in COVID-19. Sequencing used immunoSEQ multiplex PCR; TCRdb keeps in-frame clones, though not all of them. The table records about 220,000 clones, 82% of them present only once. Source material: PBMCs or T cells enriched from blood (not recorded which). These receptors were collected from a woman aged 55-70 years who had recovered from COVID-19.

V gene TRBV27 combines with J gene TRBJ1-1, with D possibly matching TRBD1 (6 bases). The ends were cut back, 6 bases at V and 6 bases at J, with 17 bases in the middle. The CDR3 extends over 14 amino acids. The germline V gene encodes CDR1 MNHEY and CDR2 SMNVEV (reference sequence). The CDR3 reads CASSPWTEHPEAFF. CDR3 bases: TGTGCCAGCAGCCCTTGGACAGAACACCCTGAAGCTTTCTTT.

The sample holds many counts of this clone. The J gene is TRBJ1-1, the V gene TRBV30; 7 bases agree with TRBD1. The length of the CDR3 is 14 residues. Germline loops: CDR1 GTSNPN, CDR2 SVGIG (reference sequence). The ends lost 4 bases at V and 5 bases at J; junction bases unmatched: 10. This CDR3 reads CAWKGEGARTEAFF. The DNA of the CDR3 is TGTGCCTGGAAAGGAGAGGGGGCTCGTACTGAAGCTTTCTTT.

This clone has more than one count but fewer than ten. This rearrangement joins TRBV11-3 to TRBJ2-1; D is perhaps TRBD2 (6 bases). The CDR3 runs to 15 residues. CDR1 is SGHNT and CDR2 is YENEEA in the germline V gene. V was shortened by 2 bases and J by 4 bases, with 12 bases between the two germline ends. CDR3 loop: CASSLLGRGYNEQFF. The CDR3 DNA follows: TGTGCCAGCAGCTTATTGGGGCGGGGTTACAATGAGCAGTTCTTC.